The 28 T cell receptor beta chains below were found in one sample sequenced in a study of control samples from healthy donors and cancer patients. Here immunoSEQ multiplex PCR was the method, and the copy in TCRdb shows in-frame clones only, minus some. The sample carries 150,000 to 170,000 clones, around 96% recorded once. Sequencing was done on a sample of blood. The receptors come from a man aged 40-50 years in good health.

The V gene is TRBV5-1, the J gene TRBJ1-1; a weak D match, TRBD1 (5 bases). CDR3 length: 14 amino acids. V shed 4 bases and J shed 6 bases, with 16 bases lying between them. Looked up from germline, CDR1 is SGHRS and CDR2 is YFSETQ. The chain's CDR3 is CASSDGTLSPEAFF. For the CDR3, the DNA is TGCGCCAGCAGCGATGGGACCCTATCGCCTGAAGCTTTCTTT.

This clone was found a few times. The chain employs TRBV19 and TRBJ1-6; TRBD1 matches 7 bases. Germline assignment: CDR1 LNHDA and CDR2 SQIVND (reference sequence). The CDR3 has 18 residues. Germline trimming cut 4 bases from V and 7 bases from J; bases unmatched to any gene: 16. CDR3 in DNA: TGTGCCAGTAGTACTCGCGACAGGGCAGGATGGGGGAATTCACCCCTCCACTTT. The encoded protein is CASSTRDRAGWGNSPLHF. The full variable domain, in which reference TRBV19 and TRBJ1-6 provide the parts outside the CDR3, is DGGITQSPKYLFRKEGQNVTLSCEQNLNHDAMYWYRQDPGQGLRLIYYSQIVNDFQKGDIAEGYSVSREKKESFPLTVTSAQKNPTAFYLCASSTRDRAGWGNSPLHFGNGTRLTVT.

The chain employs TRBV3-1 (or the pseudogene TRBV3-2) and TRBJ2-7; D not certain. V lost 0 bases and J 6 bases, leaving 6 bases between the germline ends. Germline V lookup: CDR1 LGHDT, CDR2 YNNKEL (reference sequence). The length of the CDR3 is 12 residues. CDR3 DNA: TGTGCCAGCAGCCAAGAGGAGCGCGAGCAGTACTTC. This encodes CASSQEEREQYF.

This chain connects TRBV12-3 or TRBV12-4 to TRBJ2-7, with D uncertain. V was trimmed by 6 bases and J by 5 bases, leaving 14 bases between them. This CDR3 region has 13 residues. The CDR3 coding sequence is TGTGCCAGCAGACCGCTGCGAGCGAACGAGCAGTACTTC. It encodes CASRPLRANEQYF.

The chain uses TRBV9 and TRBJ2-7; weak D call: TRBD2 (6 bases). Germline lookup yields CDR1 SGDLS and CDR2 YYNGEE. V gave up 3 bases and J gave up 3 bases, with 7 bases separating them. The CDR3 has 12 amino acids. Here the CDR3 reads CASSGRGYEQYF. As DNA, the CDR3 is TGTGCCAGCAGCGGGCGGGGCTACGAGCAGTACTTC. The full variable domain, its missing parts supplied by reference TRBV9 and TRBJ2-7, is DSGVTQTPKHLITATGQRVTLRCSPRSGDLSVYWYQQSLDQGLQFLIQYYNGEERAKGNILERFSAQQFPDLHSELNLSSLELGDSALYFCASSGRGYEQYFGPGTRLTVT.

V and J are TRBV7-9 and TRBJ2-3; D is uncertain. The germline gives CDR1 SEHNR, CDR2 FQNEAQ (reference sequence). With 5 bases removed from V and 1 base from J, the gap between germline ends came to 10 bases. CDR3 length equals 14 residues. The CDR3 coding sequence is TGTGCCAGCAGCGTGGACGGACGCACAGATACGCAGTATTTT. Translation: CASSVDGRTDTQYF.

The chain couples TRBV5-1 to TRBJ2-5; the D gene is possibly TRBD1 (6 bases). Trimming pared 5 bases from V and 0 bases from J, leaving 8 bases between. Germline lookup yields CDR1 SGHRS and CDR2 YFSETQ. The CDR3 sequence is 13 residues long. The CDR3 here is CASRGQNQETQYF. The CDR3 nucleotides are TGCGCCAGCAGAGGACAGAACCAAGAGACCCAGTACTTC.

The V and J genes are TRBV4-1 and TRBJ1-1; no clear D gene. Germline lookup yields CDR1 MGHRA and CDR2 YSYEKL. The V end was cut by 0 bases, the J end by 1 base, with 9 bases between. The CDR3 sequence is 15 residues long. In DNA form, the CDR3 reads TGCGCCAGCAGCCAAGATTCGTTCGGGAACACTGAAGCTTTCTTT. Amino acid sequence: CASSQDSFGNTEAFF.

This rearrangement joins TRBV19 to TRBJ2-1; the match to TRBD1 covers 7 bases. Losses at the gene ends were 5 bases for V and 4 bases for J; bases not matched to a gene: 5. Germline CDR1 is LNHDA and CDR2 is SQIVND (reference sequence). This CDR3 spans 14 amino acids. The CDR3: CASSPGTDYNEQFF. CDR3 nucleotides: TGTGCCAGTAGTCCCGGGACAGATTACAATGAGCAGTTCTTC.

The gene calls are TRBV9 and TRBJ1-1; possible D gene TRBD1, 5 bases. In germline, CDR1 is SGDLS, CDR2 YYNGEE. This CDR3 contains 15 residues. V was pared by 0 bases and J by 7 bases, with 16 bases between. CDR3 sequence reads: CASSVVGQGGIEAFF. For the CDR3, the DNA is TGTGCCAGCAGCGTAGTGGGGCAGGGAGGGATTGAAGCTTTCTTT.

This clone was seen a few times. The chain uses TRBV7-9 and TRBJ1-2; no firm D call. With 0 bases removed from V and 4 bases from J, the gap between germline ends came to 12 bases. In germline, CDR1 is SEHNR, CDR2 FQNEAQ (reference sequence). The CDR3 consists of 15 residues. CDR3 bases: TGTGCCAGCAGCTTAGCCGGGGTCCGAGGCTATGGCTACACCTTC. Protein sequence: CASSLAGVRGYGYTF.

The chain couples TRBV18 to TRBJ1-1; 8 positions agree with TRBD1. Trimming at V came to 4 bases and at J to 1 base, leaving 11 bases not matched to a gene. The CDR3 covers 17 residues. The germline V gene has CDR1 KGHSH and CDR2 LQKENI. The CDR3: CASSRTGSPQQNTEAFF. CDR3 DNA sequence: TGTGCCAGCTCACGGACAGGGAGTCCCCAACAGAACACTGAAGCTTTCTTT.

The chain couples TRBV5-6 to TRBJ2-1, with 9 bases lining up with TRBD1. This CDR3 spans 15 amino acids. Per the germline V gene, CDR1 is SGHDT and CDR2 is YYEEEE. With 1 base clipped from V and 8 bases from J, the junction kept 7 bases outside the gene matches. The CDR3 DNA reads TGTGCCAGCAGCTTGTTCGGGACAGGGCTAGATGAGCAGTTCTTC. Translation gives CASSLFGTGLDEQFF. The complete variable domain, with remaining parts taken from reference TRBV5-6 and TRBJ2-1, reads DAGVTQSPTHLIKTRGQQVTLRCSPKSGHDTVSWYQQALGQGPQFIFQYYEEEERQRGNFPDRFSGHQFPNYSSELNVNALLLGDSALYLCASSLFGTGLDEQFFGPGTRLTVL.

The count of this clone is one. The chain uses TRBV7-2 and TRBJ1-5; TRBD1 is a possible D gene (5 bases). The CDR3 totals 15 residues. The V gene's germline CDR1 is SGHTA and CDR2 FQGNSA. Deletions cut 1 base from V and 5 bases from J, with 12 bases between. The CDR3, as DNA: TGTGCCAGCAGCTTAGGACAGACCGAAGATCAGCCCCAGCATTTT. Its protein product is CASSLGQTEDQPQHF.

The chain recombines TRBV27 with TRBJ2-7; D remains unclear. Trimming removed 0 bases from V and 9 bases from J, with 15 bases in between. Germline-derived CDR1 and CDR2 are MNHEY and SMNVEV (reference sequence). The CDR3 is 14 amino acids. The CDR3 coding sequence is TGTGCCAGCAGTTTATCCCCGGCCGTGGGTGGGCAGTACTTC. This encodes CASSLSPAVGGQYF.

The CDR3 DNA reads as TGTGCCTGGAGTCCGACCAGGCTTTCCTACGAGCAGTACTTC. Its protein is CAWSPTRLSYEQYF. The rearrangement joins TRBV30 to TRBJ2-7; D uncertain. The V gene's germline CDR1 is GTSNPN and CDR2 SVGIG (reference sequence). The CDR3 spans 14 residues. Trimming left V 2 bases short and J 1 base short, with 12 bases between.

This sequence joins TRBV30 and TRBJ1-6, with D perhaps matching TRBD1 (5 bases). The length of the CDR3 is 14 residues. Per germline, CDR1 GTSNPN and CDR2 SVGIG (reference sequence). V lost 1 base and J 5 bases, leaving 9 bases between the germline ends. The DNA for the CDR3 is TGTGCCTGGAGTGGGGGGGACCATAATTCACCCCTCCACTTT. It codes for CAWSGGDHNSPLHF.

This clone has more than one count but fewer than ten. This chain uses TRBV7-2 with TRBJ1-5; D gene ambiguous. V lost 2 bases to trimming and J lost 0 bases, with 5 bases between them. This CDR3 has 14 amino acids. Germline values: CDR1 SGHTA, CDR2 FQGNSA. The CDR3 nucleotides are TGTGCCAGCAGCTTAAGTTCTAGCAATCAGCCCCAGCATTTT. Encoded protein: CASSLSSSNQPQHF. Supplemented by reference TRBV7-2 and TRBJ1-5, the full variable domain reads GAGVSQSPSNKVTEKGKDVELRCDPISGHTALYWYRQSLGQGLEFLIYFQGNSAPDKSGLPSDRFSAERTGGSVSTLTIQRTQQEDSAVYLCASSLSSSNQPQHFGDGTRLSIL.

The chain joins TRBV6-6 to TRBJ1-4; 9 positions agree with TRBD1. V shed 2 bases and J 7 bases; nucleotides not matched to a gene: 2. Germline loops: CDR1 MNHNY, CDR2 SVGAGI (reference sequence). There are 14 residues in the CDR3. For the CDR3, the DNA is TGTGCCAGCAGTTACACAGGGGGCAGTGAAAAACTGTTTTTT. This gives the protein CASSYTGGSEKLFF.

The J gene is TRBJ1-2, the V gene TRBV19; 7 bases agree with TRBD1. CDR3 length: 13 amino acids. The germline CDR1 and CDR2 sequences are LNHDA and SQIVND (reference sequence). V was clipped by 10 bases and J by 7 bases; unmatched bases: 12. The DNA for the CDR3 is TGTGCCACGAACACCGGACAGGTCCTTGGCTACACCTTC. Translating it yields CATNTGQVLGYTF.

In the case of this clone: Additional DNA sequences in this sample encode the identical CDR3. The V call is TRBV18, the J call TRBJ1-2; no definite D call. In germline, CDR1 is KGHSH, CDR2 LQKENI. There are 13 residues in the CDR3. V lost 3 bases and J 2 bases, leaving 7 bases between the germline ends. In DNA form, the CDR3 reads TGTGCCAGCTCACCCGACGGCAACTATGGCTACACCTTC. Encoded protein: CASSPDGNYGYTF.

The chain links TRBV5-1 to TRBJ2-3; possible D gene TRBD1, 7 bases. V was cut by 0 bases and J by 1 base, with 15 bases left in between. CDR1 and CDR2 from the germline V gene are SGHRS and YFSETQ. CDR3 length: 17 residues. Here the CDR3 DNA reads TGCGCCAGCAGCTTGGGGGCAGGGGGGATCGGCACAGATACGCAGTATTTT. The encoded protein is CASSLGAGGIGTDTQYF. Drawing the rest from reference TRBV5-1 and TRBJ2-3, the complete variable domain is KAGVTQTPRYLIKTRGQQVTLSCSPISGHRSVSWYQQTPGQGLQFLFEYFSETQRNKGNFPGRFSGRQFSNSRSEMNVSTLELGDSALYLCASSLGAGGIGTDTQYFGPGTRLTVL.

This chain connects TRBV19 to TRBJ2-7; D is undetermined. This CDR3 has 11 residues. The V end lost 5 bases, the J end lost 3 bases, and 5 bases lay between the germline ends. The germline gives CDR1 LNHDA, CDR2 SQIVND (reference sequence). This CDR3 reads CASSLGYEQYF. The CDR3 region has the DNA TGTGCCAGTAGTCTGGGCTACGAGCAGTACTTC. The whole variable domain, remainder taken from reference TRBV19 and TRBJ2-7, is DGGITQSPKYLFRKEGQNVTLSCEQNLNHDAMYWYRQDPGQGLRLIYYSQIVNDFQKGDIAEGYSVSREKKESFPLTVTSAQKNPTAFYLCASSLGYEQYFGPGTRLTVT.

The chain is built from TRBV5-6 and TRBJ1-4; TRBD1 might be the D (6 bases). Germline values: CDR1 SGHDT, CDR2 YYEEEE. The V and J ends lost 4 bases and 5 bases respectively, with 12 bases between them. The CDR3 runs 14 residues. The DNA for the CDR3 is TGTGCCAGCAGCCTCCGGGGGCTCAATGAAAAACTGTTTTTT. Protein product: CASSLRGLNEKLFF.

The rearrangement joins TRBV19 to TRBJ2-3; 14 bases are a match to TRBD2. The ends lost 6 bases at V and 7 bases at J; junction bases unmatched: 6. Germline lookup yields CDR1 LNHDA and CDR2 SQIVND (reference sequence). The CDR3 runs 15 residues. CDR3 region: CASSPTSGGANTQYF. The CDR3 DNA reads TGTGCCAGTAGCCCGACTAGCGGGGGGGCGAATACGCAGTATTTT.

This chain uses TRBV5-4 with TRBJ2-5, with D unclear. V lost 0 bases and J lost 3, with 6 bases in between. The CDR3 covers 13 residues. Germline CDR1 SGHNT, CDR2 YYREEE (reference sequence). CDR3 region: CASSLEAEETQYF. Here the CDR3 DNA reads TGTGCCAGCAGCTTGGAGGCTGAAGAGACCCAGTACTTC.

The chain recombines TRBV6-4 with TRBJ2-7; 10 bases align to TRBD2. CDR3 length: 14 amino acids. V trimming: 5 bases; J trimming: 1 base; junction bases outside the gene matches: 2. In germline, CDR1 is MRHNA, CDR2 SNTAGT. The CDR3: CASSPTSGSYEQYF. DNA for the CDR3: TGTGCCAGCAGTCCGACTAGCGGGTCCTACGAGCAGTACTTC.

This rearrangement joins TRBV10-2 to TRBJ1-3; unclear D gene. The CDR3 has 13 amino acids. V lost 6 bases and J 0 bases, leaving 6 bases between the germline ends. Per the germline V gene, CDR1 is WSHSY and CDR2 is SAAADI. CDR3 sequence: CASSQISGNTIYF. The CDR3 region has the DNA TGCGCCAGCAGCCAGATCTCTGGAAACACCATATATTTT.